What follows is one TCR beta chain and its context. Its antigen target is currently unknown. Base qualities are not recorded, but no much larger clone differs from it by a single base. The sequencer listed for this sample is Illumina NovaSeq 6000. cDNA libraries for TCRalpha and TCRbeta were prepared by 5'RACE using constant-segment primers, with sample barcodes and unique molecular identifiers added. RNA was extracted from every sample with Trizol reagent. The libraries were amplified in two PCR steps, and the second step added a second sample barcode and Illumina TruSeq adapters. Sequencing of libraries was performed on an Illumina NovaSeq with 2 x 150 bp paired-end reads. In the original analysis: With migec v1.2.7, reads were demultiplexed and then collapsed into UMI-guided consensus sequences. Using mixcr v2.1.11, the UMI consensuses were aligned to TRA and TRB V and J templates and assembled into clonotypes. Clonotypes were classified as expanded or contracted when called significant by both edgeR and NoisET, with noise models trained on biological replicates. edgeR calls used a false discovery rate-adjusted p below 0.01 and a log2 fold-change threshold of 1. PCA with hierarchical clustering of max-normalized trajectories of the 1000 most abundant clonotypes was used as exploratory dynamics analysis. Separately sequenced CD4+ and CD8+ repertoires were used to assign a CD4 or CD8 phenotype to each responding clone. In-frame beta chains were kept once TCRdb had trimmed the public reads at Q25 with fastp and called clones with MiXCR. For every CDR3 protein sequence, its rows merge into one entry that carries the most common genes and DNA. The authors' filters were not applied to this entry. Recorded for this sample are 470,000 or so distinct CDR3 sequences; over 15% of them occurred a single time. The ten most abundant clones make up about 12% of the sample.

The data were obtained in a study of T-cell memory formation after mild COVID-19 (dated by TCRdb to about 2021). In the study overall: Most TCR sequence clusters were specific to one of the two donors. The cohort was made up of two young adult volunteers, one female and one male, who were previously healthy. In two donors, T-cell clones that expanded and contracted after mild COVID-19 were followed by sequencing TCRalpha and TCRbeta repertoires longitudinally.

The germline V gene (reference sequence) provides CDR1 SEHNR and CDR2 FQNEAQ. The CDR3 goes from the cysteine to the phenylalanine over 16 residues. Only the CDR3 part of the read is kept: 48 bases, read in frame from the first base. Relative to germline, V is missing 5 bases and J is missing 1 base, with 3 bases of the junction outside any gene match. What the study reported, not specific to this receptor: Contracting CD4+ clones were found mainly in CM and EM memory subsets, while CD8+ clones were enriched in EMRA. Only two mild cases were covered in the study, and larger cohorts including severe cases with pre-infection samples were considered necessary. Some responding clones were found in pre-infection memory, which suggests that pre-existing cross-reactive memory T cells took part in the SARS-CoV-2 response. From day 15 to 85, contracting clones showed balanced CD4/CD8 phenotypes, whereas a second wave of clones that expanded from day 15 to 37 leaned towards CD4+. The second-wave clones that peaked on day 37 were not confirmed to be SARS-CoV-2 specific.

Ficoll-Paque density gradient centrifugation was used to isolate PBMCs. The source of this sequence is an adult woman who had mild COVID-19 (a few samples of this study predate the infection). The sample titles of this study are shuffled in the database, so cell type and time point are left out; the donor was told from shared clones. The sequencing sample was made of PBMCs or a T cell subset sorted from them (not recorded which). Recombination connected TRBV7-9 to TRBJ2-5; the central 14 bases match TRBD2. The bases are TGTGCCAGCAGCCCGGGACTAGCGGGGGCCCAAGAGACCCAGTACTTC. Translation gives CASSPGLAGAQETQYF.